The source of this T cell receptor beta chain is a study of shared clonotypes between healthy human individuals. Study-level findings and limits: The sharing of roughly 5% of naive CD4 clonotypes was seen across a handful of donors. Generation probabilities of non-shared clonotypes were lower (relative to those shared by all four donors).

As for this clone: The antigen remains undetermined.

TCRdb's table, derived via immunoSEQ multiplex PCR, lists solely in-frame clones and lacks some. Of some 2,100,000 clones listed, around 95% are singletons. This CDR3 has 13 amino acids. Germline V lookup: CDR1 SQVTM, CDR2 ANQGSEA. V trimming: 2 bases; J trimming: 0 bases; junction bases outside the gene matches: 1. Sequencing was performed on naive CD4+ T cells sorted from blood. Subset described: CD45RA+ positively selected. This chain links TRBV29-1 with TRBJ2-7, with 7 bases aligning to TRBD2. The sequence was collected from a man aged 18 to 30 in good health. The CDR3 reads CSVESGTSYEQYF. In DNA form, the CDR3 reads TGCAGCGTTGAAAGCGGGACCTCCTACGAGCAGTACTTC.